The next 16 T cell receptor beta chains were all read from a single sample in a study of cytomegalovirus exposure and HLA in healthy donors. PCR involved 60 Vbeta and 13 Jbeta primers. Produced via immunoSEQ multiplex PCR; TCRdb's table is partial and in-frame only. The table has over 150,000 clones, roughly four fifths seen once. The sequenced sample was PBMCs. The origin of the receptors is a woman between 50 and 59 years old in good health and CMV-seropositive.

This chain uses TRBV28 with TRBJ2-5, with D possibly TRBD1 on 7 matching bases. CDR3 size: 13 residues. V was trimmed by 5 bases and J by 7 bases, leaving 14 bases between them. Germline CDR1 and CDR2: MDHEN and SYDVKM. The CDR3 DNA reads as TGTGCCAGCAGTGACAGGGACTTGGGGACCCAGTACTTC. This codes for CASSDRDLGTQYF. The variable domain in full, with the rest retrieved from reference TRBV28 and TRBJ2-5, is DVKVTQSSRYLVKRTGEKVFLECVQDMDHENMFWYRQDPGLGLRLIYFSYDVKMKEKGDIPEGYSVSREKKERFSLILESASTNQTSMYLCASSDRDLGTQYFGPGTRLLVL.

The chain combines TRBV10-3 with TRBJ2-1, with 13 bases that match TRBD2. CDR1 and CDR2 (germline): ENHRY, SYGVKD. The CDR3 length is 15 residues. V was clipped by 6 bases and J by 1 base; unmatched bases: 0. CDR3 DNA: TGTGCCATCAGGACTAGCGGGAGGTCCTACAATGAGCAGTTCTTC. Translating gives CAIRTSGRSYNEQFF.

This chain joins TRBV15 and TRBJ2-1; 8 bases fit TRBD1. This CDR3 has 17 residues. V gave up 0 bases and J gave up 5 bases; unmatched junction bases: 9. Germline CDR1 and CDR2: LNHNV and YYDKDF (reference sequence). In DNA form, the CDR3 reads TGTGCCACCAGCAGAGATCTCGGCAGGGGGCCAGACAATGAGCAGTTCTTC. Translated, it gives CATSRDLGRGPDNEQFF.

The genes are TRBV5-4 and TRBJ2-1; 14 nucleotides line up with TRBD2. V shed 4 bases, J shed 8 bases, and the junction held 8 bases outside the gene matches. This CDR3 is 16 amino acids long. The germline gives CDR1 SGHNT, CDR2 YYREEE (reference sequence). CDR3 amino acids: CASSGGTSGRVDEQFF. The CDR3 nucleotides are TGTGCCAGCAGCGGTGGGACTAGCGGGAGAGTTGATGAGCAGTTCTTC. The full variable domain, with the rest looked up from reference TRBV5-4 and TRBJ2-1, is ETGVTQSPTHLIKTRGQQVTLRCSSQSGHNTVSWYQQALGQGPQFIFQYYREEENGRGNFPPRFSGLQFPNYSSELNVNALELDDSALYLCASSGGTSGRVDEQFFGPGTRLTVL.

In this sample, this clone turned up once. V usage is TRBV19 and J usage is TRBJ2-6, with D possibly being TRBD1 (5 bases). CDR1 is LNHDA and CDR2 is SQIVND in the germline V gene (reference sequence). Trimming took off 7 bases at V and 1 base at J, with 8 bases between the two ends. The CDR3 contains 14 residues. The CDR3 is CASTGRSGANVLTF. The CDR3 DNA reads TGTGCCAGTACAGGGCGGTCTGGGGCCAACGTCCTGACTTTC.

This chain uses TRBV11-2 with TRBJ2-4; TRBD1 matches at 8 bases. Unmatched junction bases numbered 13, after V lost 1 base and J lost 8 bases. There are 17 residues in the CDR3. Germline V gene sequence: CDR1 SGHAT, CDR2 FQNNGV. The CDR3 DNA reads TGTGCCAGCAGCTTAGGGGACAGGTTCTATACAAATCACATTCAGTACTTC. Its translation: CASSLGDRFYTNHIQYF.

The rearrangement uses TRBV6-1 and TRBJ1-2; 8 nucleotides agree with TRBD1. The germline V gene has CDR1 MNHNS and CDR2 SASEGT. V lost 3 bases, J lost 1 base, and 10 bases stayed unmatched. The CDR3 is made up of 17 amino acids. The CDR3 DNA sequence: TGTGCCAGCAGTGACACCGGGACAGGAGGGGGTAACTATGGCTACACCTTC. It translates to CASSDTGTGGGNYGYTF.

The chain is built from TRBV2 and TRBJ2-5; the match to TRBD1 covers 8 bases. Germline assignment: CDR1 SNHLY and CDR2 FYNNEI. The junction had 4 bases not matched to a gene; V was cut back by 6 bases and J by 4 bases. There are 13 residues in the CDR3. In DNA, the CDR3 is TGTGCCAGCAGGAAAGACAGGGGAGAGACCCAGTACTTC. Protein product: CASRKDRGETQYF.

As concerns this clone: One end of the junction fails to match germline, which may point to a read error. This chain links TRBV4-1 with TRBJ2-6, with D perhaps matching TRBD1 (5 bases). The CDR3 extends over 17 amino acids. Germline assignment: CDR1 MGHRA and CDR2 YSYEKL. CDR3 loop: CASSQVAGWAGANGLTF. The CDR3 DNA is TGCGCCAGCAGCCAAGTGGCAGGCTGGGCTGGGGCCAACGGCCTGACTTTC.

The chain couples TRBV2 to TRBJ2-7; 10 bases map to TRBD1. The germline V gene has CDR1 SNHLY and CDR2 FYNNEI. V was clipped by 8 bases and J by 6 bases; unmatched bases: 4. The CDR3 contains 12 residues. Here the CDR3 reads CASRDRGVEQYF. The CDR3 bases are TGTGCCAGCCGGGACAGGGGAGTCGAGCAGTACTTC.

The chain carries TRBV19 and TRBJ2-7; D is possibly TRBD1 (5 bases). CDR3 length equals 13 residues. Trimming left V 3 bases short and J 0 bases short, with 6 bases between. Germline CDR1 and CDR2: LNHDA and SQIVND (reference sequence). In DNA form, the CDR3 reads TGTGCCAGTAGTATCAGGGACTCCTACGAGCAGTACTTC. Protein product: CASSIRDSYEQYF.

This clone was observed once. The chain uses TRBV5-1 and TRBJ1-5; D gene uncertain. Germline CDR1 SGHRS, CDR2 YFSETQ. The V end was cut by 0 bases, the J end by 1 base, with 8 bases between. The length of the CDR3 is 15 residues. Here the CDR3 reads CASSLGGSSNQPQHF. CDR3 bases: TGCGCCAGCAGCTTGGGCGGGTCAAGCAATCAGCCCCAGCATTTT.

The chain joins TRBV27 to TRBJ2-3, with a possible D match to TRBD2 (6 bases). The CDR3 runs to 17 residues. Trimming removed 5 bases at V and 6 bases at J, with 24 bases between. CDR1 is MNHEY and CDR2 is SMNVEV in the germline V gene (reference sequence). The CDR3 spells CASSLTRLVKASDTQYF. In nucleotides, the CDR3 is TGTGCCAGCAGTCTAACCCGACTAGTCAAGGCCTCCGATACGCAGTATTTT.

The J gene is TRBJ1-2, the V gene TRBV27, with TRBD1 matching 11 bases. This CDR3 is built from 14 residues. Germline lookup yields CDR1 MNHEY and CDR2 SMNVEV (reference sequence). The junction had 8 bases not matched to a gene; V was cut back by 6 bases and J by 8 bases. The CDR3 DNA reads as TGTGCCAGCAGGGGGACAGGGGGTTTAGGCGGCTACACCTTC. This codes for CASRGTGGLGGYTF.

The chain employs TRBV29-1 and TRBJ2-1; 9 bases align to TRBD1. Germline CDR1 is SQVTM and CDR2 is ANQGSEA. CDR3 length equals 14 residues. Losses at the gene ends were 7 bases for V and 5 bases for J; bases not matched to a gene: 9. Here the CDR3 reads CSANGGQGNNEQFF. The CDR3 nucleotides are TGCAGCGCCAACGGCGGACAGGGGAACAATGAGCAGTTCTTC.

The chain carries TRBV10-3 and TRBJ1-2; maybe TRBD1 (6 bases). Between the trimmed V and J ends, which lost 10 bases and 5 bases, there was a span of 23 bases. CDR3 length equals 15 residues. Germline CDR1 is ENHRY and CDR2 is SYGVKD. This CDR3 is CATLLDSSPSYGYTF. CDR3 bases: TGTGCCACCCTACTGGACAGCTCCCCTTCTTATGGCTACACCTTC.